Reported below is one T cell receptor beta chain. Its antigen is not yet known. No clone much larger than this one lies a single base away; base qualities are absent. The sample originates from a study of blood T cell repertoires in COVID-19 (dated by TCRdb to the early 2020s). Some background on the complete study: Samples covering the acute and convalescent phases of COVID-19 were provided by collaborators in the United States, Italy and Spain. The samples were drawn from the first 160 participants of the ongoing ImmuneRACE study and from 1,200 or so subjects provided by 6 global collaborators. The repertoires were made available in a free public database intended to serve as a resource for research on the immune response to SARS-CoV-2. The prospective study material was composed of cDNA or gDNA derived from T cells, B-cell-depleted T cells, or PBMCs. The dataset comprised deeply sampled blood TCRbeta repertoires from subjects exposed to, actively infected with, or recovered from COVID-19. Where available, HLA class I and class II types were obtained from metadata supplied by the sample provider rather than from assay-based typing. Nearly every sample came with metadata listing a de-identified subject ID, COVID-19 status, age in years and sex.

General conclusions and limits of the study: Clinical and demographic metadata were provided uncurated, with the amount varying by source and participant.

The collaborating institutions used their own protocols to collect whole blood in K2EDTA tubes. For TCRbeta analysis, collaborators shipped samples as frozen whole blood, isolated PBMCs, or DNA extracted from either of those sample types. The immunoSEQ Assay, a bias-controlled multiplex PCR, was used to amplify TCRbeta CDR3 regions from genomic DNA. From the authors' description of their analysis: Within the assay, amplification of reference gene primers was used to estimate how many nucleated cells each sample contained. To quantify the absolute abundance of each unique TCRbeta CDR3 rearrangement, sequence reads were collapsed and filtered. For each sample, productive Simpson clonality was calculated as the square root of Simpson's diversity index over productive rearrangements. Drawn from immuneACCESS, this table holds only the in-frame rearrangements with V and J called that TCRdb kept. Clones are partly lost; checked studies trace under half to an unresolved V gene and leave the rest unexplained. That table supplies the V and J calls and clone size; D and trimming were determined from the DNA. Counted in this sample were roughly 100,000 clones; around 80% of them appeared once. Jointly, the top ten make up over 15% of the sample.

V is cut back by 4 bases and J by 7 bases, with 11 bases in the junction unmatched. The CDR3 goes from the cysteine to the phenylalanine over 15 residues. Of all the DNA, just the CDR3 is kept, 45 bases in frame from base 1. According to the germline V gene (reference sequence), CDR1 reads SGHKS and CDR2 reads YYEKEE. The source material was peripheral blood. The origin of this receptor is a human donor in a cohort sampled during active COVID-19. Recombination linked TRBV5-5 to TRBJ2-1; TRBD2 aligns with 7 central bases. Here the CDR3 is given as CASSVTSRTLNEQFF. The nucleotides are TGTGCCAGCAGCGTGACTAGCCGTACCCTTAATGAGCAGTTCTTC.